The 20 T cell receptor beta chains below were found in one sample sequenced in a study of T cells expressing NK-cell markers. From its re-call of the 5' RACE reads, TCRdb lists each CDR3 protein once, without DNA. The sample totals roughly 170,000 distinct CDR3 sequences. Specimen: blood T cells: a sorted CD56 or NKG2C T cell subset, CD4+ or CD8+ T cells, or bulk PBMC T cells (not recorded which). These receptors originate from a woman between 18 and 75 years old in good health.

The rearrangement uses TRBV10-3 and TRBJ2-1; TCRdb indicates TRBD2, and absent DNA this call remains unverified. The CDR3 is 17 residues long. CDR1 ENHRY and CDR2 SYGVKD come from the germline V gene. The CDR3 sequence: CAISSGTSGGGYNEQFF.

The chain uses TRBV3-1 and TRBJ2-3; as DNA is missing, the TRBD2 call by TCRdb cannot be tested. The CDR3 length is 15 residues. Germline values: CDR1 LGHDT, CDR2 YNNKEL (reference sequence). This CDR3 reads CASSLRPFSLDTQYF.

V and J are TRBV5-1 and TRBJ2-1; TCRdb's D call of TRBD1 is untestable without DNA. The CDR3 totals 16 residues. The germline V gene has CDR1 SGHRS and CDR2 YFSETQ. The CDR3 sequence is CASSLPGQGGSGKQFF.

The genes are TRBV7-2 and TRBJ2-5. The CDR3 extends over 14 amino acids. Germline V CDR1 and CDR2: SGHTA, FQGNSA. CDR3 loop: CASSLEVSRETQYF.

The chain recombines TRBV12-3 or TRBV12-4 with TRBJ1-2. The CDR3 spans 14 residues. CDR3 sequence: CASSSQGRSYGYTF.

This chain joins TRBV6-1 and TRBJ1-2; the TCRdb call, TRBD1, lacks DNA for checking. CDR1 and CDR2 (germline): MNHNS, SASEGT. The CDR3 has 15 residues. The CDR3: CASTTDRAHNYGYTF.

The V and J genes are TRBV6-1 and TRBJ1-6; without DNA, the TCRdb call of TRBD1 cannot be checked. Per the germline V gene, CDR1 is MNHNS and CDR2 is SASEGT. The CDR3 has 16 amino acids. CDR3 region: CASSPSIGSYNSPLHF.

This chain connects TRBV6-2 or TRBV6-3 to TRBJ2-1; the TCRdb D gene call, TRBD2, has no DNA to confirm it. The length of the CDR3 is 15 residues. Germline V lookup: CDR1 MNHEY, CDR2 SVGEGT. CDR3 region: CASRSSGRAYNEQFF.

The chain couples TRBV29-1 to TRBJ2-1; TCRdb selects TRBD1, and the lack of DNA leaves this call unchecked. CDR1 and CDR2 from the germline V gene are SQVTM and ANQGSEA. There are 16 residues in the CDR3. This chain's CDR3 is CSVGQGGWDYYNEQFF.

This sequence joins TRBV18 and TRBJ2-5; TCRdb's assignment of TRBD1 cannot be checked, as there is no DNA. CDR3 length: 16 amino acids. The germline V gene encodes CDR1 KGHSH and CDR2 LQKENI. CDR3 in amino acids: CASSPSRTGGPGTQYF. The full variable domain, completed using reference TRBV18 and TRBJ2-5, is NAGVMQNPRHLVRRRGQEARLRCSPMKGHSHVYWYRQLPEEGLKFMVYLQKENIIDESGMPKERFSAEFPKEGPSILRIQQVVRGDSAAYFCASSPSRTGGPGTQYFGPGTRLLVL.

V usage is TRBV12-3 or TRBV12-4 and J usage is TRBJ1-4; the TRBD1 assignment by TCRdb is unverifiable without DNA. The CDR3 is made up of 12 amino acids. The CDR3 loop reads CASSSTGGKLFF.

The chain employs TRBV20-1 and TRBJ1-5; TCRdb proposes TRBD1, but this gene call is untestable without DNA. CDR1 is DFQATT, CDR2 SNEGSKA, per germline (reference sequence). This CDR3 has 12 residues. The CDR3 protein is CSAETGDQPQHF.

The rearrangement joins TRBV3-1 to TRBJ1-1. This CDR3 spans 13 amino acids. The V gene's germline CDR1 is LGHDT and CDR2 YNNKEL (reference sequence). The CDR3 reads CASSHRNGVEAFF.

The V and J genes are TRBV4-1 and TRBJ1-1; TCRdb designates TRBD1, a call that cannot be tested without DNA. Germline V gene sequence: CDR1 MGHRA, CDR2 YSYEKL. The CDR3 is 15 amino acids. This CDR3 is CASSHSTAMNTEAFF.

V and J are TRBV30 and TRBJ1-1; lacking DNA, the TRBD1 call made by TCRdb goes unchecked. The germline V gene has CDR1 GTSNPN and CDR2 SVGIG (reference sequence). The CDR3 covers 13 residues. CDR3 sequence reads: CAWSVRRGAEAFF.

V is TRBV9 and J is TRBJ1-4. From germline, CDR1 is SGDLS and CDR2 YYNGEE. The CDR3 runs 16 residues. CDR3 residues: CASSEEPGLIEEKLFF.

The chain employs TRBV5-1 and TRBJ2-5; the D call from TCRdb, TRBD2, cannot be confirmed without DNA. The CDR3 runs to 17 residues. The germline gives CDR1 SGHRS, CDR2 YFSETQ. This chain's CDR3 is CASSLATGPHFQETQYF. Based on the CDR3 plus reference TRBV5-1 and TRBJ2-5, the full variable domain is KAGVTQTPRYLIKTRGQQVTLSCSPISGHRSVSWYQQTPGQGLQFLFEYFSETQRNKGNFPGRFSGRQFSNSRSEMNVSTLELGDSALYLCASSLATGPHFQETQYFGPGTRLLVL.

The chain carries TRBV20-1 and TRBJ2-3; TCRdb calls TRBD2, which cannot be checked without DNA. CDR3 length: 15 amino acids. The germline V gene encodes CDR1 DFQATT and CDR2 SNEGSKA (reference sequence). This CDR3 reads CSARDSARAADTQYF.

V gene TRBV12-3 or TRBV12-4 combines with J gene TRBJ2-3; TCRdb gives TRBD2 as the D gene, but with no DNA this cannot be confirmed. This CDR3 has 18 residues. The CDR3 is CASSPNRLASGSPDTQYF.

The V call is TRBV11-2, the J call TRBJ2-3; TCRdb names TRBD2, which stays unverified in the absence of DNA. Germline lookup yields CDR1 SGHAT and CDR2 FQNNGV. The CDR3 is 12 residues long. The CDR3 sequence: CASSWRADTQYF.